The present T cell receptor (beta chain) was sequenced within a study of blood T cell repertoires in COVID-19. Study information: Material from acute and convalescent COVID-19 was sourced from the United States, Italy and Spain. From T cells, B-cell-depleted T cells, or PBMCs came the material, which was cDNA or gDNA.

Authors' processing steps: Cell counts per sample came from amplifying reference gene primers. Clones were read by immunoSEQ multiplex PCR, and TCRdb kept only the in-frame ones, dropping some. V and J calls plus clone size are reproduced from that table; the DNA served to infer D and trimming. The data hold 150,000 to 200,000 clones, with 75% to 95% observed a single time. Germline V gives CDR1 SNHLY, CDR2 FYNNEI. The CDR3 runs 14 residues. V was trimmed by 0 bases and J by 4 bases, leaving 10 bases between them. Sequencing was performed on peripheral blood. This TCR derives from a man aged 45 to 65 with acute or convalescent COVID-19. The chain combines TRBV2 with TRBJ2-7, with D uncertain. This CDR3 reads CASSEARNFYEQYF. CDR3 DNA: TGTGCCAGCAGTGAAGCGCGTAACTTTTACGAGCAGTACTTC.